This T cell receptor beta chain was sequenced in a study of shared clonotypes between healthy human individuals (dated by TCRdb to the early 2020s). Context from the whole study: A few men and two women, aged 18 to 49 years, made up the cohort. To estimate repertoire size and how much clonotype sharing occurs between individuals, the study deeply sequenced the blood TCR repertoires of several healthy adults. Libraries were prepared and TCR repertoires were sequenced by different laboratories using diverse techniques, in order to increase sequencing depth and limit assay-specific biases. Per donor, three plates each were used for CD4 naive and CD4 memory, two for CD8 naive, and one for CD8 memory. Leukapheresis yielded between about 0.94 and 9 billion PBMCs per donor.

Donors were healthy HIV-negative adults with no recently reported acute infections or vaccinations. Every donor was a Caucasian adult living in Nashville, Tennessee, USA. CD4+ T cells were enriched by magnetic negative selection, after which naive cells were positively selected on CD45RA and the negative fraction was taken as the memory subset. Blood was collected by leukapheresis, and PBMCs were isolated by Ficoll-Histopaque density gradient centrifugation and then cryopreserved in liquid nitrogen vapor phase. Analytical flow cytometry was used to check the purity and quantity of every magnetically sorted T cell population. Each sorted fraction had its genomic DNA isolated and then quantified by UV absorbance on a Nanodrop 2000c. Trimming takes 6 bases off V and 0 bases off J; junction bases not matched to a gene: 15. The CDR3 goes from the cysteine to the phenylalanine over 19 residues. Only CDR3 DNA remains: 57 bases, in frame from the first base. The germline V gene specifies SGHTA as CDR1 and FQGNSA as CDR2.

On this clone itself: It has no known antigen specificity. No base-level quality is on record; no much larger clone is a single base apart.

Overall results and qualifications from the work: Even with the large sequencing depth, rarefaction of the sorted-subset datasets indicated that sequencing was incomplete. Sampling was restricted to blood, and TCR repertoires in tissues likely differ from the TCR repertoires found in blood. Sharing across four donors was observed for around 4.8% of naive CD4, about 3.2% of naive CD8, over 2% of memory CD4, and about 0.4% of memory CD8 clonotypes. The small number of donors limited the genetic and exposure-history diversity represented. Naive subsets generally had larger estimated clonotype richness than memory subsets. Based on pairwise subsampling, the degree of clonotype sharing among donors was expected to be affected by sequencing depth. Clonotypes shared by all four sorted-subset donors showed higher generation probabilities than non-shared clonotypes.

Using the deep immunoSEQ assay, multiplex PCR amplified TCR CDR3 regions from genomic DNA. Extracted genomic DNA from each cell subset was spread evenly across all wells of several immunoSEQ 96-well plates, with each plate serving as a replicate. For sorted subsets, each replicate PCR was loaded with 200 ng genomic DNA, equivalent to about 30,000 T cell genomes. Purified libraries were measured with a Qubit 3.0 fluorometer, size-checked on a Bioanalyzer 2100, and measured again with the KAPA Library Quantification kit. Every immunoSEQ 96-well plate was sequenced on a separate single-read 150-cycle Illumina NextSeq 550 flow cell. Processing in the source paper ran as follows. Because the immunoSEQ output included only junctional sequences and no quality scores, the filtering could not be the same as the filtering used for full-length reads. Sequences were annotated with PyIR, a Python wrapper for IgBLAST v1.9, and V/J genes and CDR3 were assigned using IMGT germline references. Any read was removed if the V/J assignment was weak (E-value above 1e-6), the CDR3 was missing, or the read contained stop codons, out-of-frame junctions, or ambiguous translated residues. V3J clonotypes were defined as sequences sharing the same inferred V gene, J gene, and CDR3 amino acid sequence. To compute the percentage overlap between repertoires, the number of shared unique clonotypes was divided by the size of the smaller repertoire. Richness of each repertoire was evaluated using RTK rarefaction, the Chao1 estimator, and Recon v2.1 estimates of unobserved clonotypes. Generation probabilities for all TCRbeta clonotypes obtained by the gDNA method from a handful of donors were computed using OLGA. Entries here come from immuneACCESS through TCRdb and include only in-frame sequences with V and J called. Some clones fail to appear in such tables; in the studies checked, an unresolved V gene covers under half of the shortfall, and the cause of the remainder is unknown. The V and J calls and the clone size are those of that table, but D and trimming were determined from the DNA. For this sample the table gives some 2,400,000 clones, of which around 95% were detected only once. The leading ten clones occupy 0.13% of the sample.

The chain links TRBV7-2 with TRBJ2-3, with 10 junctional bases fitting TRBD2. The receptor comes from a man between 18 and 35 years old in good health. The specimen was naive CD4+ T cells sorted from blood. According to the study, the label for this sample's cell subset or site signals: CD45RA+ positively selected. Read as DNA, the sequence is TGTGCCAGCAGTCGGACCTCAGGACTAGCGGTCGGCAGCACAGATACGCAGTATTTT. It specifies CASSRTSGLAVGSTDTQYF.